These T cell receptor beta chains were read from a single sample in a study of T cell responses to AZD1222 COVID-19 vaccine. Repertoires were generated with immunoSEQ multiplex PCR, while TCRdb's copy carries only in-frame clones and drops some. The profile shows some 140,000 clones, about 93% of them singletons. The sample here was peripheral blood, taken on day 0 of AZD1222 vaccination. Every receptor here comes from an adult in good health. The CDR3 runs from the conserved cysteine through the conserved F or W. Each record gives: J gene, V gene, CDR3 length, clone size, D gene, CDR3 protein, CDR3 DNA. A D gene is named only where the DNA matches it firmly. Some rows mark clone size as missing; the rest say once, few, many or name a class of expanded clone.

TRBJ1-3 TRBV2 16 . . CASSDLPGNSGNTIYF TGTGCCAGCAGTGATTTGCCGGGCAACTCTGGAAACACCATATATTTT
TRBJ1-2 TRBV6-5 15 . . CASSRNPGGDYGYTF TGTGCCAGCAGCCGCAACCCTGGTGGGGATTATGGCTACACCTTC
TRBJ1-5 TRBV7-9 13 . . CASSWDSNQPQHF TGTGCCAGCAGTTGGGATAGCAATCAGCCCCAGCATTTT
TRBJ2-1 TRBV5-4 15 . TRBD1 CASSFPGTGYNEQFF TGTGCCAGCAGCTTCCCCGGGACAGGATACAATGAGCAGTTCTTC
TRBJ2-1 TRBV5-5 17 . TRBD2 CASSPTPNSGGGYEQFF TGTGCCAGCAGCCCGACCCCGAATTCGGGGGGGGGCTATGAGCAGTTCTTC
TRBJ1-4 TRBV4-1 16 . TRBD1 CASSPDRGATNEKLFF TGCGCCAGCAGCCCTGACAGGGGAGCAACTAATGAAAAACTGTTTTTT
TRBJ2-1 TRBV5-4 15 . TRBD1 CASSNRQGRYDEQFF TGTGCCAGCAGCAACCGACAGGGGAGGTATGATGAGCAGTTCTTC
TRBJ2-1 TRBV2 15 . TRBD2 CASSEGLAGYNEQFF TGTGCCAGCAGTGAGGGGCTAGCGGGGTACAATGAGCAGTTCTTC
TRBJ1-1 TRBV3-1/TRBV3-2 13 . . CASSPKGGTEAFF TGTGCCAGCAGCCCAAAGGGGGGGACTGAAGCTTTCTTT
TRBJ2-5 TRBV2 13 once TRBD2 CASSNGLAETQYF TGTGCCAGCAGTAACGGACTAGCCGAGACCCAGTACTTC
TRBJ1-2 TRBV4-2 16 . TRBD1 CASSQNPDRVPYGYTF TGTGCCAGCAGCCAAAATCCCGACAGGGTACCTTATGGCTACACCTTC
TRBJ1-3 TRBV7-9 18 . TRBD1 CASSLPGQGAFSGNTIYF TGTGCCAGCAGCTTACCGGGACAGGGGGCTTTCTCTGGAAACACCATATATTTT
TRBJ2-5 TRBV6-5 14 . . CASSSPDTEETQYF TGTGCCAGCAGTTCCCCGGACACAGAAGAGACCCAGTACTTC
TRBJ1-2 TRBV12-3/TRBV12-4 13 . . CASSPSGLYGYTF TGTGCCAGCAGTCCTTCGGGACTCTATGGCTACACCTTC
TRBJ2-1 TRBV11-1 13 . . CASSLGGYNEQFF TGTGCCAGCAGCTTAGGTGGCTACAATGAGCAGTTCTTC
TRBJ1-3 TRBV5-1 15 once . CASSPQPGAGNTIYF TGCGCCAGCAGCCCCCAGCCCGGGGCTGGAAACACCATATATTTT
TRBJ1-3 TRBV6-1 14 once . CASSEAGFGNTIYF TGTGCCAGCAGTGAAGCGGGGTTTGGAAACACCATATATTTT
TRBJ2-1 TRBV7-2 13 . . CASGGSSYNEQFF TGTGCCAGCGGGGGGTCATCCTACAATGAGCAGTTCTTC
TRBJ1-5 TRBV9 14 . . CASSPDLANQPQHF TGTGCCAGCAGCCCAGATCTTGCCAATCAGCCCCAGCATTTT
TRBJ2-7 TRBV6-2/TRBV6-3 13 . TRBD1 CASSNRQGNEQYF TGTGCCAGCAGTAATCGACAGGGAAACGAGCAGTACTTC
TRBJ2-5 TRBV29-1 13 . . CSVEDTGVETQYF TGCAGCGTTGAAGATACGGGTGTTGAGACCCAGTACTTC
TRBJ1-3 TRBV6-6 16 . . CASSPGDGGSGNTIYF TGTGCCAGCAGCCCCGGGGACGGAGGCTCTGGAAACACCATATATTTT
TRBJ1-4 TRBV30 16 . . CAWSVGGQLTNEKLFF TGTGCCTGGAGTGTAGGAGGGCAGTTGACTAATGAAAAACTGTTTTTT
TRBJ1-1 TRBV11-2 13 . . CASSFAAETEAFF TGTGCCAGCAGCTTTGCGGCCGAAACTGAAGCTTTCTTT
TRBJ1-1 TRBV6-5 13 . TRBD1 CASRQTGWTEAFF TGTGCCAGCAGGCAGACAGGGTGGACTGAAGCTTTCTTT
TRBJ2-7 TRBV27 14 . TRBD1 CASSFYGTGAEQYF TGTGCCAGCAGTTTCTACGGGACAGGGGCCGAGCAGTACTTC
TRBJ2-7 TRBV10-3 14 . . CAISESGGGPPRYF TGTGCCATCAGTGAGTCTGGCGGGGGCCCCCCCAGGTACTTC
TRBJ1-2 TRBV6-1 15 once . CASSEGQNFLYGYTF TGTGCCAGCAGTGAAGGACAGAATTTCCTCTATGGCTACACCTTC
TRBJ2-1 TRBV2 13 . TRBD2 CASKRGGLNEQFF TGTGCCAGCAAGCGGGGGGGCCTGAATGAGCAGTTCTTC
TRBJ1-4 TRBV3-1/TRBV3-2 15 . . CASSVRRGGDEKLFF TGTGCCAGCAGCGTCCGCAGGGGCGGAGATGAAAAACTGTTTTTT
TRBJ2-1 TRBV7-2 12 few TRBD2 CASSFGRGMEFF TGTGCCAGCAGCTTTGGGCGGGGGATGGAGTTCTTC
TRBJ1-1 TRBV7-9 16 . TRBD1 CASSQGRGQVNTEAFF TGTGCCAGCAGCCAAGGGCGGGGACAGGTAAACACTGAAGCTTTCTTT
TRBJ1-6 TRBV30 14 . . CAWSVPGTGSPLHF TGTGCCTGGAGTGTACCCGGGACGGGGTCACCCCTCCACTTT
TRBJ1-4 TRBV5-4 15 . TRBD1 CAYNRGGSTNEKLFF TGTGCCTACAACAGGGGGGGGTCAACTAATGAAAAACTGTTTTTT
TRBJ1-3 TRBV27 17 once . CASSPTTGFSSGNTIYF TGTGCCAGCAGTCCTACGACAGGTTTCAGCTCTGGAAACACCATATATTTT
TRBJ1-1 TRBV2 13 once . CASSDRVWTEAFF TGTGCCAGCAGTGATCGGGTTTGGACTGAAGCTTTCTTT
TRBJ1-4 TRBV4-1 14 . . CASGGPLGNEKLFF TGCGCCAGCGGGGGACCCCTCGGTAATGAAAAACTGTTTTTT
TRBJ1-5 TRBV12-3/TRBV12-4 12 . . CASSLGPEYQHF TGTGCCAGCAGTTTGGGGCCAGAATACCAGCATTTT
TRBJ1-3 TRBV9 15 . TRBD1 CASSVYGTEPGAIYF TGTGCCAGCAGCGTCTACGGGACAGAGCCCGGAGCCATATATTTT
TRBJ2-2 TRBV3-1/TRBV3-2 13 . . CASSQDWTGELFF TGTGCCAGCAGCCAAGATTGGACCGGGGAGCTGTTTTTT
TRBJ1-1 TRBV5-1 13 . . CASSYQGNTEAFF TGCGCCAGCAGTTATCAGGGGAACACTGAAGCTTTCTTT
TRBJ2-3 TRBV6-5 14 . TRBD2 CASLGRGGPDTQYF TGTGCCAGCCTGGGGCGGGGGGGCCCAGATACGCAGTATTTT
TRBJ2-4 TRBV5-1 14 . . CASSFGAAKNIQYF TGCGCCAGCAGCTTTGGAGCAGCCAAAAACATTCAGTACTTC
TRBJ1-2 TRBV12-3/TRBV12-4 12 . . CASRFRGSGYTF TGTGCCAGCAGGTTCAGGGGTTCCGGCTACACCTTC
TRBJ1-5 TRBV20-1 14 . . CSASRGRLAEPQHF TGCAGTGCTAGTCGGGGTAGGTTGGCAGAGCCCCAGCATTTT
TRBJ1-4 TRBV19 12 once . CASSMVHEKLFF TGTGCCAGTAGTATGGTGCATGAAAAACTGTTTTTT
TRBJ1-4 TRBV19 14 . TRBD1 CASSDDREGEKLFF TGTGCCAGTAGCGACGACAGGGAGGGCGAAAAACTGTTTTTT
TRBJ2-1 TRBV15 13 . . CATSRGIRDEQFF TGTGCCACCAGCAGAGGTATCAGGGATGAGCAGTTCTTC
TRBJ2-7 TRBV18 14 . . CASSSNRERYEQYF TGTGCCAGCTCATCCAACAGGGAGAGGTACGAGCAGTACTTC
TRBJ2-3 TRBV7-9 15 . TRBD2 CASSLTSGGTDTQYF TGTGCCAGCAGCTTGACTAGCGGGGGAACAGATACGCAGTATTTT
TRBJ2-5 TRBV29-1 13 . TRBD2 CSVHTSGGETQYF TGCAGCGTACATACTAGCGGGGGAGAGACCCAGTACTTC
TRBJ1-5 TRBV6-6 12 once . CASSSPGQPQHF TGTGCCAGCAGTAGCCCTGGTCAGCCCCAGCATTTT
TRBJ1-2 TRBV5-1 14 . . CASSPTGANYGYTF TGCGCCAGCAGCCCTACGGGGGCTAACTATGGCTACACCTTC
TRBJ2-2 TRBV2 16 . TRBD2 CASSTGAGPNTGELFF TGTGCCAGCAGTACGGGAGCGGGGCCGAACACCGGGGAGCTGTTTTTT
TRBJ2-6 TRBV12-5 17 . TRBD1 CASGLGQGLSGANVLTF TGTGCTAGTGGTTTGGGACAGGGGCTCTCTGGGGCCAACGTCCTGACTTTC
TRBJ1-2 TRBV7-8 14 . TRBD1 CASSQGGGHRGYTF TGTGCCAGCAGCCAAGGGGGCGGCCACCGGGGCTACACCTTC
TRBJ1-1 TRBV10-2 13 . . CASSPGRMAEAFF TGCGCCAGCAGTCCGGGACGGATGGCTGAAGCTTTCTTT
TRBJ1-2 TRBV5-6 15 many . CASSLQVLGNYGYTF TGTGCCAGCAGCTTGCAGGTTTTGGGTAACTATGGCTACACCTTC
TRBJ2-7 TRBV5-5 15 . . CASSLSGVNSYEQYF TGTGCCAGCAGCTTATCAGGGGTTAACTCCTACGAGCAGTACTTC
TRBJ1-5 TRBV6-6 12 . . CASGGDNQPQHF TGTGCCAGCGGAGGGGACAATCAGCCCCAGCATTTT